This T cell receptor beta chain was sequenced during a study of T cell repertoires in cytomegalovirus infection. Study as a whole: Public TCR beta signatures were indicative of both CMV infection and a matching HLA type.

Germline assignment: CDR1 SGHTA and CDR2 FQGNSA. The CDR3 is 17 residues long. V dropped 5 bases and J dropped 4; count of bases not matched to a gene: 11. TCRdb passed the reads through MiXCR, listing each CDR3 protein once. The repertoire has about 440,000 distinct CDR3 sequences, 25% to 40% of them found once; the top ten carry roughly an eighth. This chain uses TRBV7-2 with TRBJ2-6, with 7 bases matching TRBD2. The clonotype comes from a human donor in good health (CMV status not recorded). Some clones in this sample may be carry-over from other donors' samples. Source material: PBMCs. The CDR3 here is CASSIGGTAKGANVLTF. As DNA, the CDR3 is TGTGCCAGCAGCATCGGGGGGACCGCAAAGGGGGCCAACGTCCTGACTTTC.